The T cell receptor beta chain under discussion was sequenced for a study of long-term antiretroviral therapy in people with HIV. The libraries were made with immunoSEQ v3.0 at survey level. Sequencing of each sample targeted about 35,000-50,000 T-cell genomes. Libraries were prepared by immunoSEQ multiplex PCR; TCRdb keeps only in-frame clonotypes and omits some of them. The sample records tens of thousands of clones, roughly 85% being singletons. From germline, CDR1 is KGHSH and CDR2 LQKENI. The V gene lost 3 bases and the J gene lost 3 bases, with 2 bases spanning the gap. The CDR3 consists of 12 residues.

The starting material was unsorted PBMCs, obtained 0.8 years before starting antiretroviral therapy. This sequence originates from a man in his late teens or twenties with HIV. The rearrangement links TRBV18 to TRBJ2-2; D call uncertain. DNA of the CDR3: TGTGCCAGCTCACCTGACACCGGGGAGCTGTTTTTT. This translates into CASSPDTGELFF.